This TCR beta chain was obtained from a study of blood T cell repertoires in COVID-19. Original processing methods: Amplification from reference gene primers served as the basis for estimated nucleated cell counts. Profiled with immunoSEQ multiplex PCR; TCRdb holds only in-frame clones, not every one. The DNA was the basis for D and trimming; V, J and clone size are from that table. Of more than 140,000 clones in the sample, roughly four fifths were seen once. V dropped 4 bases and J dropped 6 bases, with 10 bases sitting between them. CDR3 length equals 11 residues. Germline V gene data show CDR1 as DFQATT and CDR2 as SNEGSKA (reference sequence). In its sample, this clone was seen once.

This chain connects TRBV20-1 to TRBJ2-7, with D hard to call. Sequencing was done on a sample of peripheral blood. This receptor was identified in a human donor in a cohort sampled during active COVID-19. The CDR3 coding sequence is TGCAGTGCTATTACCCAACTCGAGCAGTACTTC. As protein: CSAITQLEQYF.